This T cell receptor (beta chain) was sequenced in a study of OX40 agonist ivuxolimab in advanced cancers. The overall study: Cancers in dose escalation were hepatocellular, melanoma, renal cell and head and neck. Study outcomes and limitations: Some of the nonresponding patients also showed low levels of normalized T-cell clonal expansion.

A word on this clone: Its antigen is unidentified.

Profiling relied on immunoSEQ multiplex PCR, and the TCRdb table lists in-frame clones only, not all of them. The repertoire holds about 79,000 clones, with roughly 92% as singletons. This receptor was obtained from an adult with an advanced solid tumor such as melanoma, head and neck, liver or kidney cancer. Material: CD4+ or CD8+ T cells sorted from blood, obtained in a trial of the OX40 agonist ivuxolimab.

CDR3 sequence: CASKNIGSYEQYF. The CDR3 DNA is TGTGCCAGCAAAAATATAGGTTCCTACGAGCAGTACTTC. The chain joins TRBV2 to TRBJ2-7; D is unclear. The V gene lost 7 bases and the J gene lost 1 base, with 11 bases spanning the gap. This CDR3 has 13 residues. The germline V gene has CDR1 SNHLY and CDR2 FYNNEI.